This entry is about one T cell receptor (beta chain). The germline V gene encodes CDR1 SEHNR and CDR2 FQNEAQ (reference sequence). V was clipped by 5 bases and J by 6 bases, with 15 bases between them. The CDR3 loop spans 14 amino acids. This sample was included in a study of shared T cell receptors in the human thymus. Generated by immunoSEQ multiplex PCR, the TCRdb table keeps only in-frame clones and is missing some. The data contain roughly 550,000 clones, 75% to 80% of them seen just once; the ten biggest clones take up roughly 0.013%. Another study also made use of these data, one on human thymus T cells. As that report states: Gene usage for V and J segments appeared biased in thymic and blood repertoires.

The clonotype originates from a boy under two years old with a congenital heart defect. The specimen sequenced was thymocytes. The chain combines TRBV7-9 with TRBJ2-3; a weak D match, TRBD2 (6 bases). The CDR3 sequence is CASSPVGTGDTQYF. As DNA, the CDR3 is TGTGCCAGCAGCCCTGTCGGGACTGGGGATACGCAGTATTTT.